This T cell receptor (beta chain) stems from a study of blood T cell repertoires in COVID-19. Repertoires were generated with immunoSEQ multiplex PCR, while TCRdb's copy carries only in-frame clones and drops some. This table has about 100,000 clones, about 85% appearing once. Trimming left V 0 bases short and J 7 bases short, with 16 bases between. Germline V CDR1 and CDR2: SGHRS, YFSETQ. This CDR3 spans 15 amino acids. The sequenced sample was peripheral blood. The genes are TRBV5-1 and TRBJ1-1; D uncertain. This receptor was identified in a man aged 60 to 69 with acute or convalescent COVID-19. The CDR3 is CASSLDPGLKGEAFF. DNA for the CDR3: TGCGCCAGCAGCTTGGATCCAGGTTTGAAAGGTGAAGCTTTCTTT.